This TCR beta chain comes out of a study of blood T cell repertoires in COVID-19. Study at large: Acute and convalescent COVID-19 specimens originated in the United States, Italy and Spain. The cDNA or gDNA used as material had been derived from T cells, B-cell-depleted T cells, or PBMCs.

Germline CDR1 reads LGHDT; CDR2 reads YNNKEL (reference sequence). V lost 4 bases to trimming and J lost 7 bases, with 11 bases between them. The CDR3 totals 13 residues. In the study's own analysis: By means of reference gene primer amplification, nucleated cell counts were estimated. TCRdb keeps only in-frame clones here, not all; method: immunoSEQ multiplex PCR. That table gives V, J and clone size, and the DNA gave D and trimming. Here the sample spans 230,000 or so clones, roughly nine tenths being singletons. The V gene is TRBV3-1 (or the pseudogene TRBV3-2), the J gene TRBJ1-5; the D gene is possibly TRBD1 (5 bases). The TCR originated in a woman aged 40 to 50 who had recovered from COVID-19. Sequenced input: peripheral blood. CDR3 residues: CASSPGSGQPQHF. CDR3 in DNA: TGTGCCAGCAGCCCGGGCTCAGGGCAGCCCCAGCATTTT.